The source of this T cell receptor beta chain is a study of Ad26.COV2.S vaccination and SARS-CoV-2 variants. Study background: Among those in the COV1001 Ad26.COV2.S trial arm was the donor. The study, taken as a whole, reports: Whether participants received vaccine or placebo, their non-spike TCR breadth was similar.

The assay was immunoSEQ multiplex PCR, and TCRdb's table has in-frame clones only and misses some. The sample yields around 320,000 clones, 86% seen once. Comments on this clone: Antigen unknown.

Treatment indicated: 15 to 20 received Ad26.COV2.S at low or high dose, single or two shots; about five received placebo; per-sample allocation not given. Repertoires come from day 63 after the first vaccine or placebo injection. The sample consisted of peripheral blood, taken in a trial of Ad26.COV2.S vaccine versus placebo. This receptor was taken from a person aged 18-65 years who received the Ad26.COV2.S COVID-19 vaccine or a placebo.

As DNA, the CDR3 is TGTGCCAGCAGTGAAGCGGGGGGAGCTTTCTTT. Its protein product is CASSEAGGAFF. The chain combines TRBV6-1 with TRBJ1-1; weak D call: TRBD1 (5 bases). Germline values: CDR1 MNHNS, CDR2 SASEGT. The CDR3 is 11 amino acids. Trimming cost V 0 bases and J 10 bases, with 6 bases left between them.